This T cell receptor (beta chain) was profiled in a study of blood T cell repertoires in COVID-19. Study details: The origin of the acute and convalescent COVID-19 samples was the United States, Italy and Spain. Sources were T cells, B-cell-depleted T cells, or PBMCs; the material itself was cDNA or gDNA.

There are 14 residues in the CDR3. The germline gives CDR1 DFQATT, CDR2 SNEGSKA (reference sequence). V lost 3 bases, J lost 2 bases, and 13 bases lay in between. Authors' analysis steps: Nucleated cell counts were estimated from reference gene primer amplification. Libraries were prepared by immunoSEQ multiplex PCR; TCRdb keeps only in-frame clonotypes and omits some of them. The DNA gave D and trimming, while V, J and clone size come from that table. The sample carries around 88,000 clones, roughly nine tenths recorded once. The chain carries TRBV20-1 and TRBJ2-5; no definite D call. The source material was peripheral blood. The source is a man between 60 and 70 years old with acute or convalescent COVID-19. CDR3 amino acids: CSASRVSFQETQYF. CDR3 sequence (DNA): TGCAGTGCTAGTCGCGTGTCATTTCAAGAGACCCAGTACTTC.